This note documents a single T cell receptor (beta chain) sequence. The data originate from a study of T cell changes during pregnancy in multiple sclerosis. The table came from immunoSEQ multiplex PCR; TCRdb's copy has only in-frame clones and leaves some out. The data show tens of thousands of clones, 75% to 95% seen once. In germline, CDR1 is LGHNA, CDR2 YSLEER. V lost 4 bases to trimming and J lost 4 bases, with 10 bases between them. CDR3 length equals 13 residues. The source of this sequence is a female donor with multiple sclerosis, enrolled in a pregnancy study. V is TRBV4-3 and J is TRBJ1-1; D not resolved. The source material was peripheral blood, sampled before pregnancy. The CDR3 reads CASSRGGRTEAFF. As DNA, the CDR3 is TGCGCCAGCAGCCGGGGAGGGCGCACTGAAGCTTTCTTT.